Here is one T cell receptor beta chain with its context. The antigen is undetermined. Systemic immunosuppression or a history of autoimmune disease excluded patients. This sample was included in a study of OX40 agonist ivuxolimab in advanced cancers. Study-level information: Three patients showed partial responses: one hepatocellular carcinoma and two cutaneous melanoma cases.

CDR3 length: 13 amino acids. Per the germline V gene, CDR1 is MDHEN and CDR2 is SYDVKM. V lost 5 bases, J lost 3 bases, and 8 bases lay in between. Assay used: immunoSEQ multiplex PCR; TCRdb lists only in-frame clones, some missing. The sample lists approximately 50,000 clones, 86% seen once, with approximately 14% in the top ten. Study conclusions and caveats: Compared with others, partial responders at 0.1-3.0 mg/kg displayed clonal expansion among the lowest.

Here the sequenced sample was CD4+ or CD8+ T cells sorted from blood, taken in a trial of the OX40 agonist ivuxolimab. This receptor was identified in an adult with an advanced solid tumor such as melanoma, head and neck, liver or kidney cancer. The chain recombines TRBV28 with TRBJ1-5; no clear D gene. CDR3 region: CASSAFPNQPQHF. CDR3 DNA sequence: TGTGCCAGCAGTGCTTTCCCCAATCAGCCCCAGCATTTT.